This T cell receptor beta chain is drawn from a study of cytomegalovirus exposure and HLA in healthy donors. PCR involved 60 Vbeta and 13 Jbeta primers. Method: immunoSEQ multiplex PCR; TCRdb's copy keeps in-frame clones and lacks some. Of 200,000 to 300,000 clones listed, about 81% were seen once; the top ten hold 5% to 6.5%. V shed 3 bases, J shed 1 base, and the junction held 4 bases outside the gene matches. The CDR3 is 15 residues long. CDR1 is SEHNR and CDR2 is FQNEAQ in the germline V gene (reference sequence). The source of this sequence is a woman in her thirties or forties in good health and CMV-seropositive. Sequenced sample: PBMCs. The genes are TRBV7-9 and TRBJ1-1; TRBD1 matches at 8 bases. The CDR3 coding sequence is TGTGCCAGCAGCTTGTTGGGGACAGGGAACACTGAAGCTTTCTTT. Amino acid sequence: CASSLLGTGNTEAFF.